This entry is about one T cell receptor beta chain. This CDR3 spans 16 amino acids. CDR1 is LGHNA, CDR2 YNFKEQ, per germline. The V end lost 0 bases, the J end lost 3 bases, and 11 bases lay between the germline ends. For recovered donors of Cohort 3, there were two negative PCRs, clearance, or symptom resolution. Sequencing was performed with immunoSEQ multiplex PCR; in TCRdb, only in-frame clones are kept and a portion is missing. The table has more than 300,000 clones, more than 75% seen once; the top ten hold about 4.2%. The data were obtained in a study of blood T cell repertoires in COVID-19. The TCR was taken from a young man who had recovered from COVID-19. The rearrangement uses TRBV4-2 and TRBJ1-4, with D uncertain. The specimen sequenced was PBMCs or T cells enriched from blood (not recorded which). The CDR3 loop is CASSQDPVRANEKLFF. CDR3 nucleotides: TGTGCCAGCAGCCAAGATCCGGTGCGGGCTAATGAAAAACTGTTTTTT.